These 28 T cell receptor beta chains originate from one sample sequenced in a study of glioma-infiltrating T cells. The iRepertoire nested amplicon-rescue multiplex PCR amplified TCR alpha and beta CDR3s from RNA. Each CDR3 protein gets one entry after TCRdb re-called the multiplex PCR reads with MiXCR. The table records about 130,000 distinct CDR3 sequences, around 25% of them present only once. Sequencing used glioma tissue, nonneoplastic brain tissue, or PBMCs (not recorded which). These receptor sequences come from a human donor with low-grade glioma or glioblastoma, undergoing nonglioma brain surgery, or in good health (not recorded which).

This clonotype came up many times. V usage is TRBV28 and J usage is TRBJ1-2, with TRBD1 matching 7 bases. The CDR3 totals 16 residues. The germline gives CDR1 MDHEN, CDR2 SYDVKM. Losses at the gene ends were 5 bases for V and 4 bases for J; bases not matched to a gene: 13. The CDR3 loop reads CASSQDRVGGTYGYTF. In DNA, the CDR3 is TGTGCCAGCAGTCAAGACAGGGTAGGAGGGACCTATGGCTACACCTTC.

This clonotype was recorded only once. CDR3: CASRPRDRGPYNEQYV. DNA for the CDR3: TGTGCCAGCAGACCCCGGGACAGGGGGCCCTACAATGAGCAGTACGTC. The chain links TRBV7-9 to TRBJ2-7, with 12 bases that match TRBD1. J was trimmed by 7 bases and V by 6 bases; bases with no gene match: 13. The CDR3 has 16 amino acids. Per the germline V gene, CDR1 is SEHNR and CDR2 is FQNEAQ (reference sequence).

J is TRBJ1-1 and V is TRBV18, with D unresolved. V lost 2 bases and J lost 0, with 16 bases in between. CDR1 KGHSH and CDR2 LQKENI come from the germline V gene. CDR3 size: 17 residues. The CDR3 sequence is CASSPTRGGAMNTEAFF. The CDR3 DNA reads TGTGCCAGCTCACCAACTCGTGGCGGAGCCATGAACACTGAAGCTTTCTTT.

This clonotype appeared many times. The rearrangement links TRBV28 to TRBJ2-7, with D possibly TRBD1 on 6 matching bases. The CDR3 runs to 12 residues. V shed 5 bases and J shed 4 bases, with 9 bases lying between them. Germline V gene lookup returns CDR1 MDHEN and CDR2 SYDVKM. The CDR3 is CASSTQGYEQYV. The CDR3 DNA sequence: TGTGCCAGCAGTACACAGGGATACGAGCAGTACGTC.

The chain joins TRBV3-1 to TRBJ1-1, with a tentative D call TRBD1 (6 bases). The CDR3 is 14 residues long. V was pared by 4 bases and J by 5 bases, with 14 bases between. In germline, CDR1 is LGHDT, CDR2 YNNKEL (reference sequence). The DNA of the CDR3 is TGTGCCAGCAGCCGATTAGGGGGACCGACTGAAGCTTTCTTT. This encodes CASSRLGGPTEAFF.

This clonotype was detected a few times. The chain uses TRBV2 and TRBJ2-1, with D uncertain. The V gene lost 8 bases and the J gene lost 6 bases, with 14 bases spanning the gap. Germline CDR1 and CDR2: SNHLY and FYNNEI. The CDR3 has 13 residues. CDR3 DNA sequence: TGTGCCAGCGGTGGAAACGTTCTCAATGAGCAGTTCTTC. The encoded protein is CASGGNVLNEQFF.

The CDR3 coding sequence is TGTGCCAGCAGCCCACGACCGGGAGATCAAAATTCACCCCTCCACTTT. Residues: CASSPRPGDQNSPLHF. V gene TRBV7-2 combines with J gene TRBJ1-6; D remains unclear. CDR3 length: 16 residues. The germline V and J ends were trimmed by 5 bases and 7 bases, with 18 bases remaining between them. Germline loops: CDR1 SGHTA, CDR2 FQGNSA.

V is TRBV5-6 and J is TRBJ2-3, with D tentatively TRBD1 (7 bases). Germline-derived CDR1 and CDR2 are SGHDT and YYEEEE. This CDR3 region has 17 residues. Trimming removed 0 bases from V and 1 base from J, with 15 bases in between. Here the CDR3 reads CASSLEKQGGGTDTQYF. Written as DNA, the CDR3 is TGTGCCAGCAGCTTGGAAAAGCAGGGGGGCGGCACAGATACGCAGTATTTT.

This clonotype was picked up many times. This chain links TRBV6-1 with TRBJ1-2; maybe TRBD1 (6 bases). Looked up from germline, CDR1 is MNHNS and CDR2 is SASEGT. This CDR3 is 13 amino acids long. Between the trimmed V and J ends, which lost 5 bases and 2 bases, there was a span of 9 bases. The DNA for the CDR3 is TGTGCCAGCAGTCCGGGACAAAACTATGGCTACACCTTC. Protein product: CASSPGQNYGYTF.

Comments on this clonotype: A much larger clone is a single base away; this may be a read error. V and J are TRBV6-2 or TRBV6-3 and TRBJ1-1; TRBD1 might be the D (5 bases). With 8 bases removed from V and 11 bases from J, the gap between germline ends came to 15 bases. The CDR3 extends over 11 amino acids. From germline, CDR1 is MNHEY and CDR2 SVGEGT. CDR3 residues: CASWGRARAFF. As DNA, the CDR3 is TGTGCCAGCTGGGGCCGCGCACGGGCTTTCTTT.

This clonotype was seen more than once but under ten times. For the CDR3, the DNA is TGTGCCAGCAGCCCTAGGGGGGCCGGGGAGCTGTTTTTT. Protein sequence: CASSPRGAGELFF. The chain combines TRBV7-3 with TRBJ2-2, with D perhaps matching TRBD1 or TRBD2 (6 bases each). CDR1 and CDR2 from the germline V gene are SGHTA and FQGTGA. The CDR3 runs to 13 residues. V gave up 5 bases and J gave up 6 bases, with 10 bases separating them.

This clonotype was seen once. No conserved phenylalanine or tryptophan is present at the end of the CDR3, so a read error is the likely explanation. The gene calls are TRBV7-3 and TRBJ2-3, with TRBD1 matching over 8 bases. The length of the CDR3 is 16 residues. Germline V gene data show CDR1 as SGHTA and CDR2 as FQGTGA. Trimming cost V 4 bases and J 3 bases; bases outside gene matches: 9. CDR3 sequence reads: CASSSYGQGPTDTQYS. The DNA of the CDR3 is TGTGCCAGCAGCTCCTATGGACAGGGTCCAACAGATACGCAGTATTCT.

In this sample, this clonotype turned up a few times. This chain connects TRBV12-3 or TRBV12-4 to TRBJ2-7, with 9 bases that match TRBD2. Trimming at V came to 4 bases and at J to 6 bases, leaving 4 bases not matched to a gene. The CDR3 contains 13 residues. Written as DNA, the CDR3 is TGTGCCAGCAGTTCCTCGACTAGCGGCGAGCAGTACGTC. It codes for CASSSSTSGEQYV.

With respect to this clonotype: Given a much more abundant clone one base away, this may be a read error. The genes are TRBV20-1 and TRBJ1-3; D unresolved. In germline, CDR1 is DFQATT, CDR2 SNEGSKA (reference sequence). This CDR3 spans 12 amino acids. In DNA, the CDR3 is TGCAGTGCTAGTTCCCCTGGAAACACCATGTATTTT. It codes for CSASSPGNTMYF.

The CDR3 DNA reads as TGTGCCAGCAGCGTAGAAGGGACAGGGTCCGCCTGGGATACGCAGTATTTT. This translates into CASSVEGTGSAWDTQYF. This chain joins TRBV9 and TRBJ2-3, with 9 bases fitting TRBD1. Per the germline V gene, CDR1 is SGDLS and CDR2 is YYNGEE. The CDR3 is made up of 17 amino acids. V trimming: 0 bases; J trimming: 6 bases; junction bases outside the gene matches: 11.

The table lists this clonotype with many counts. The chain has TRBV6-1 and TRBJ2-5; D remains unclear. Between the trimmed V and J ends, which lost 6 bases and 5 bases, there was a span of 13 bases. The CDR3 is made up of 13 amino acids. The V gene's germline CDR1 is MNHNS and CDR2 SASEGT. CDR3 amino acids: CASSESPYETQYF. In nucleotides, the CDR3 is TGTGCCAGCAGCGAATCTCCCTACGAGACCCAGTACTTC.

This clonotype was detected many times. J is TRBJ1-2 and V is TRBV27; 8 positions agree with TRBD1. The CDR3 length is 16 residues. Germline loops: CDR1 MNHEY, CDR2 SMNVEV (reference sequence). Losses at the gene ends were 6 bases for V and 1 base for J; bases not matched to a gene: 10. CDR3: CASSLPDRGSNYGYTF. The DNA of the CDR3 is TGTGCCAGCAGCCTCCCCGACAGGGGAAGTAACTATGGCTACACCTTC.

This clonotype was counted between two and nine times. This chain joins TRBV5-5 and TRBJ2-7; D may match TRBD1 or TRBD2 (6 bases each). Germline V gene data show CDR1 as SGHKS and CDR2 as YYEKEE (reference sequence). The CDR3 loop spans 15 amino acids. V was trimmed by 0 bases and J by 3 bases, leaving 13 bases between them. In DNA, the CDR3 is TGTGCCAGCAGCTTGGCGGGGGCAAGGATCTACGAGCAGTACGTC. As protein: CASSLAGARIYEQYV.

This clonotype was seen more than once but under ten times. This sequence joins TRBV7-7 and TRBJ2-1; the match to TRBD2 covers 9 bases. V lost 2 bases, J lost 10 bases, and 9 bases stayed unmatched. The CDR3 sequence is 15 residues long. Germline loops: CDR1 SSHAT, CDR2 FNYEAQ (reference sequence). The CDR3 DNA is TGTGCCAGCAGCTTAACAATTGGGACTAGCCACGAGCAGTTCTTC. Translated, it gives CASSLTIGTSHEQFF.

This clonotype was seen ten or more times. The genes are TRBV15 and TRBJ1-2, with 10 bases lining up with TRBD1. The germline gives CDR1 LNHNV, CDR2 YYDKDF (reference sequence). CDR3 size: 18 residues. The V and J ends lost 7 bases and 11 bases, in that order; junction bases with no gene match: 25. The CDR3 loop is CATTTDRGRAQTVAGYTF. For the CDR3, the DNA is TGTGCCACCACCACAGACAGGGGGCGTGCCCAAACCGTTGCGGGGTACACCTTC. The full variable domain, its missing parts supplied by reference TRBV15 and TRBJ1-2, is DAMVIQNPRYQVTQFGKPVTLSCSQTLNHNVMYWYQQKSSQAPKLLFHYYDKDFNNEADTPDNFQSRRPNTSFCFLDIRSPGLGDTAMYLCATTTDRGRAQTVAGYTFGSGTRLTVV.

This clonotype showed up just a few times. The chain carries TRBV7-2 and TRBJ2-7; tentative D call: TRBD1 (6 bases). The length of the CDR3 is 14 residues. Germline V gives CDR1 SGHTA, CDR2 FQGNSA. V lost 1 base and J lost 4, with 11 bases in between. Here the CDR3 reads CASSLVQGLYEQYV. The CDR3, as DNA: TGTGCCAGCAGCTTAGTCCAGGGGTTGTACGAGCAGTACGTC.

This clonotype has only a few counts. The V call is TRBV15, the J call TRBJ2-7; D gene ambiguous. The CDR3 has 13 amino acids. Germline CDR1 is LNHNV and CDR2 is YYDKDF (reference sequence). The V end was cut by 0 bases, the J end by 4 bases, with 7 bases between. The DNA for the CDR3 is TGTGCCACCAGCAGAGAAGGGCGGTACGAGCAGTACGTC. The encoded protein is CATSREGRYEQYV.

This clonotype has ten or more counts. V gene TRBV20-1 combines with J gene TRBJ1-5; D unclear. The CDR3 runs 15 residues. V was shortened by 1 base and J by 0 bases, with 10 bases between the two germline ends. Germline V gives CDR1 DFQATT, CDR2 SNEGSKA (reference sequence). The CDR3: CSARGTVDSNQPQHF. CDR3 in DNA: TGCAGTGCTAGAGGGACTGTCGATAGCAATCAGCCCCAGCATTTT.

In this sample, this clonotype turned up many times. The rearrangement joins TRBV27 to TRBJ2-1; the match to TRBD2 covers 7 bases. V gave up 2 bases and J gave up 8 bases; unmatched junction bases: 0. CDR1 MNHEY and CDR2 SMNVEV come from the germline V gene (reference sequence). The CDR3 has 12 amino acids. CDR3 sequence (DNA): TGTGCCAGCAGTTTAGGGGGGGATGAGCAGTTCTTC. Its protein is CASSLGGDEQFF.

This clonotype was counted only a few times. The CDR3 loop is CASSQLGGRETQYF. As DNA, the CDR3 is TGCGCCAGCAGCCAACTTGGCGGTCGGGAGACCCAGTACTTC. V is TRBV4-1 and J is TRBJ2-5; D remains ambiguous. The CDR3 is 14 residues long. The germline gives CDR1 MGHRA, CDR2 YSYEKL. V was trimmed by 2 bases and J by 5 bases, leaving 12 bases between them.

In this sample, this clonotype turned up many times. The CDR3 bases are TGTGCCACCAGTGATTTTCCGGATACGCAGTATTTT. It codes for CATSDFPDTQYF. The gene calls are TRBV24-1 and TRBJ2-3; the D is unclear. The V gene lost 1 base and the J gene lost 6 bases, with 4 bases spanning the gap. The CDR3 covers 12 residues. The V gene's germline CDR1 is KGHDR and CDR2 SFDVKD.

This clonotype was recorded a few times. V is TRBV4-2 and J is TRBJ1-1; 7 nucleotides line up with TRBD1. CDR1 LGHNA and CDR2 YNFKEQ come from the germline V gene. CDR3 length: 18 amino acids. V lost 0 bases to trimming and J lost 2 bases; unmatched junction nucleotides: 12. Here the CDR3 DNA reads TGTGCCAGCAGCCAAGATAGGAGACAGGGAGGTGGTAACACTGAAGCTTTCTTT. This gives the protein CASSQDRRQGGGNTEAFF.

This clonotype was observed at least ten times. The chain employs TRBV28 and TRBJ2-2, with D uncertain. Per germline, CDR1 MDHEN and CDR2 SYDVKM. The CDR3 spans 15 residues. Trimming cost V 2 bases and J 0 bases, with 7 bases left between them. The CDR3 DNA reads as TGTGCCAGCAGTTTACCAGCTGCGAACACCGGGGAGCTGTTTTTT. It yields the protein CASSLPAANTGELFF.